A selection of T cell receptor beta chains follows, all from one sample in a study of Ad26.COV2.S vaccination and SARS-CoV-2 variants. Some clones are missing from TCRdb's copy, which holds only in-frame ones; the method was immunoSEQ multiplex PCR. The table has about 350,000 clones, 75% to 90% seen once. The sample was peripheral blood, taken in a trial of Ad26.COV2.S vaccine versus placebo. These receptors originate from a person aged 18-65 years who received the Ad26.COV2.S COVID-19 vaccine or a placebo. CDR3s include the opening cysteine and the closing phenylalanine or tryptophan. A D gene is named only where the DNA matches it firmly. Clone size is not always given. Where it is, it says once, few, many or a class for expanded clones.

>TRBV29-1|-|TRBJ1-1|-
CSVDIARGRVEAFF
TGCAGCGTTGACATTGCTCGGGGTAGGGTCGAAGCTTTCTTT
>TRBV4-1|few|TRBJ2-1|-
CASSQADRDTNEQFF
TGCGCCAGCAGCCAAGCCGACCGGGACACCAATGAGCAGTTCTTC
>TRBV12-3/TRBV12-4|-|TRBJ1-1|TRBD1
CASSSDRATEAFF
TGTGCCAGCAGTTCGGACAGGGCCACTGAAGCTTTCTTT
>TRBV5-1|few|TRBJ1-1|-
CASSTSSDSVNTEAFF
TGCGCCAGCAGCACCTCCTCGGACAGTGTGAACACTGAAGCTTTCTTT
>TRBV29-1|-|TRBJ2-3|TRBD2
CSLSAGGSTDTQYF
TGCAGCTTGTCGGCGGGAGGGAGCACAGATACGCAGTATTTT
>TRBV19|-|TRBJ1-1|-
CASVLNTEAFF
TGTGCCAGCGTCCTGAACACTGAAGCTTTCTTT
>TRBV11-2|-|TRBJ2-7|-
CASSLLQGRREQYF
TGTGCCAGCAGCTTATTACAGGGTCGACGAGAGCAGTACTTC
>TRBV29-1|-|TRBJ2-3|-
CSVGTHSTDTQYF
TGCAGCGTTGGGACTCACAGCACAGATACGCAGTATTTT
>TRBV3-1/TRBV3-2|-|TRBJ1-2|TRBD1
CASSQERSGDRGLYGYTF
TGTGCCAGCAGCCAAGAAAGATCAGGGGACAGGGGGCTTTATGGCTACACCTTC
>TRBV28|-|TRBJ2-3|TRBD1
CASRGQFTDTQYF
TGTGCCAGCAGGGGACAGTTCACAGATACGCAGTATTTT
>TRBV27|few|TRBJ2-7|-
CASRFAAEQYF
TGTGCCAGCAGGTTTGCCGCCGAGCAGTACTTC
>TRBV11-3|-|TRBJ1-1|TRBD1
CASSPKDRGRDEAFF
TGTGCCAGCAGCCCGAAGGACAGGGGAAGAGATGAAGCTTTCTTT
>TRBV2|-|TRBJ2-7|TRBD1
CARGVSGTGAYEQYF
TGTGCCAGAGGAGTTTCTGGGACAGGAGCGTACGAGCAGTACTTC
>TRBV19|-|TRBJ1-5|TRBD1
CASRGTGEFGPNQPQHF
TGTGCCAGTAGGGGGACAGGGGAATTTGGACCTAATCAGCCCCAGCATTTT
>TRBV5-8|-|TRBJ2-7|-
CASSRGAGGSYEQYF
TGTGCCAGCAGCCGGGGGGCAGGGGGCTCCTACGAGCAGTACTTC
>TRBV27|few|TRBJ1-4|TRBD1
CASSATGGIGEKLFF
TGTGCCAGCAGTGCCACAGGGGGCATAGGGGAAAAACTGTTTTTT
>TRBV28|-|TRBJ2-6|-
CASSLSGANVLTF
TGTGCCAGCAGTTTATCTGGGGCCAACGTCCTGACTTTC
>TRBV7-9|-|TRBJ1-3|-
CASSFKGVSGNTIYF
TGTGCCAGCAGCTTCAAGGGAGTTTCTGGAAACACCATATATTTT
>TRBV14|-|TRBJ1-1|TRBD1
CASEPSVRTFGQVITEAFF
TGTGCCAGCGAGCCCTCAGTACGTACCTTCGGACAGGTAATCACTGAAGCTTTCTTT
>TRBV6-1|-|TRBJ1-3|-
CASSENFPTTQGAGNTIYF
TGTGCCAGCAGTGAAAATTTCCCGACGACGCAGGGCGCTGGAAACACCATATATTTT
>TRBV15|-|TRBJ2-7|TRBD1
CATSGQTGLSNYEQYF
TGTGCCACCAGCGGCCAGACAGGGCTCAGTAACTACGAGCAGTACTTC
>TRBV5-1|-|TRBJ2-1|-
CASSQQPQDNEQFF
TGCGCCAGCAGCCAACAACCCCAGGACAATGAGCAGTTCTTC
>TRBV18|-|TRBJ1-4|-
CASSPDPRLEKLFF
TGTGCCAGCTCACCAGACCCGCGATTGGAAAAACTGTTTTTT
>TRBV18|-|TRBJ1-1|-
CASSPPRANTEAFF
TGTGCCAGCTCACCACCGCGGGCGAACACTGAAGCTTTCTTT
>TRBV5-1|-|TRBJ2-2|TRBD2
CASSSTSGANTGELFF
TGCGCCAGCAGTTCTACTAGCGGGGCGAACACCGGGGAGCTGTTTTTT
>TRBV15|-|TRBJ2-5|-
CATSFGGPGETQYF
TGTGCCACCAGCTTCGGGGGCCCGGGAGAGACCCAGTACTTC
>TRBV27|-|TRBJ2-2|-
CASSLSSPDTGELFF
TGTGCCAGCAGTTTATCGTCCCCAGACACCGGGGAGCTGTTTTTT
>TRBV4-2|few|TRBJ2-7|TRBD2
CASSQDFSGSPYEQYF
TGTGCCAGCAGCCAAGATTTTAGCGGGAGCCCCTACGAGCAGTACTTC
>TRBV16|-|TRBJ1-5|-
CASSRQIDQPQHF
TGTGCCAGCAGCCGACAGATAGATCAGCCCCAGCATTTT
>TRBV7-2|-|TRBJ2-5|TRBD1
CASSLDRVGETQYF
TGTGCCAGCAGCCTAGACAGGGTGGGGGAGACCCAGTACTTC
>TRBV19|-|TRBJ2-6|-
CASSIGSTGANVLTF
TGTGCCAGTAGTATAGGGTCAACTGGGGCCAACGTCCTGACTTTC
>TRBV9|-|TRBJ1-2|-
CASSPGGYGYTF
TGTGCCAGCAGCCCGGGTGGCTATGGCTACACCTTC
>TRBV5-8|-|TRBJ1-5|-
CASTVDGENQPQHF
TGTGCCAGCACGGTAGACGGAGAAAATCAGCCCCAGCATTTT
>TRBV30|-|TRBJ2-1|TRBD2
CAWSGASGSVNNEQFF
TGTGCCTGGAGTGGGGCTAGCGGGAGTGTAAACAATGAGCAGTTCTTC
>TRBV7-8|-|TRBJ1-3|-
CASSLGLYTAGNTIYF
TGTGCCAGCAGCTTAGGGCTATACACGGCTGGAAACACCATATATTTT
>TRBV5-5|-|TRBJ1-5|-
CASSRDVNSNQPQHF
TGTGCCAGCAGCCGGGACGTGAATAGCAATCAGCCCCAGCATTTT
>TRBV27|once|TRBJ2-1|-
CASSSSDEQFF
TGTGCCAGCAGCTCTAGCGATGAGCAGTTCTTC
>TRBV19|-|TRBJ2-7|TRBD2
CASSIGAGPDSYEQYF
TGTGCCAGTAGTATCGGAGCGGGGCCCGACTCCTACGAGCAGTACTTC
>TRBV7-9|-|TRBJ2-1|-
CASSLAGGLNERQFF
TGTGCCAGCAGCTTAGCAGGGGGACTTAATGAGCGGCAGTTCTTC
>TRBV7-8|-|TRBJ1-2|-
CASSLGGGYGYTF
TGTGCCAGCAGCTTAGGGGGGGGCTATGGCTACACCTTC
>TRBV5-1|-|TRBJ2-7|-
CASRLEGAGPLSEQYF
TGCGCCAGCAGATTAGAAGGGGCGGGGCCACTCTCCGAGCAGTACTTC
>TRBV6-2/TRBV6-3|-|TRBJ1-5|-
CASSYLELGNQPQHF
TGTGCCAGCAGTTACCTAGAGTTAGGCAATCAGCCCCAGCATTTT
>TRBV7-2|-|TRBJ1-6|-
CASSVSEGPLHF
TGTGCCAGCAGCGTTTCAGAGGGGCCGCTCCACTTT
>TRBV27|-|TRBJ1-2|TRBD1
CASSSTGGGYGYTF
TGTGCCAGCAGTTCAACAGGGGGCGGTTATGGCTACACCTTC
>TRBV4-3|-|TRBJ2-2|-
CASSPQVDATGELFF
TGCGCCAGCAGCCCACAGGTTGACGCCACCGGGGAGCTGTTTTTT
>TRBV5-4|-|TRBJ2-5|TRBD1
CASSLRGQGLYQETQYF
TGTGCCAGCAGCTTGAGGGGACAGGGACTGTACCAAGAGACCCAGTACTTC
>TRBV27|few|TRBJ1-6|-
CASSLRGAAGDNSPLHF
TGTGCCAGCAGTTTAAGGGGCGCGGCAGGGGACAATTCACCCCTCCACTTT
>TRBV5-1|-|TRBJ2-3|-
CASSLALSWGSTDTQYF
TGCGCCAGCAGCTTGGCTCTTTCTTGGGGCAGCACAGATACGCAGTATTTT
>TRBV5-6|once|TRBJ1-1|-
CASSLGTGNTEAFF
TGTGCCAGCAGCCTGGGGACGGGGAACACTGAAGCTTTCTTT
>TRBV18|once|TRBJ1-1|-
CASSPPQGWNTEAFF
TGTGCCAGCTCACCACCGCAGGGGTGGAACACTGAAGCTTTCTTT
>TRBV25-1|-|TRBJ1-6|-
CASSPGGQTFYNSPLHF
TGTGCCAGCAGCCCCGGAGGACAAACCTTCTATAATTCACCCCTCCACTTT
>TRBV2|-|TRBJ1-5|-
CASSWDGSPQHF
TGTGCCAGCAGTTGGGACGGTTCTCCCCAGCATTTT
>TRBV4-1|once|TRBJ2-2|TRBD2
CASSQAGRAGVGTGELFF
TGCGCCAGCAGCCAAGCGGGGCGCGCGGGGGTCGGGACCGGGGAGCTGTTTTTT
>TRBV5-1|-|TRBJ1-1|-
CASSLSPTKNTEAFF
TGCGCCAGCAGCTTGTCACCGACGAAGAACACTGAAGCTTTCTTT